Following are 5 T cell receptor beta chains from one sample sequenced in a study of response to subunit inactivated influenza vaccine. MiXCR was run by TCRdb on the RT-PCR reads, yielding one entry per CDR3 protein. The table shows 650,000 or so distinct CDR3 sequences, with 14% occurring only once. The sequencing used PBMCs from blood, collected approximately 15 days before vaccination. The receptors originated from a man aged 45-65 years who received an inactivated influenza vaccine.

The rearrangement joins TRBV5-1 to TRBJ2-3; D remains ambiguous. Trimming removed 0 bases at V and 4 bases at J, with 9 bases between. Germline V CDR1 and CDR2: SGHRS, YFSETQ. The CDR3 sequence is 14 residues long. The CDR3 DNA reads as TGCGCCAGCAGCTTGGCCGCTGGGCCAGATACGCAGTATTTT. Its translation is CASSLAAGPDTQYF.

This clonotype was observed a few times. The chain uses TRBV3-1 and TRBJ2-3, with D possibly being TRBD1 (6 bases). Germline loops: CDR1 LGHDT, CDR2 YNNKEL (reference sequence). The CDR3 extends over 16 amino acids. The ends were cut back, 2 bases at V and 0 bases at J, with 12 bases in the middle. Written as DNA, the CDR3 is TGTGCCAGCAGCCAAACTGGGACAATAAGCACAGATACGCAGTATTTT. As protein: CASSQTGTISTDTQYF.

This chain uses TRBV6-2 or TRBV6-3 with TRBJ2-1; D is uncertain. Germline V gene data show CDR1 as MNHEY and CDR2 as SVGEGT. V lost 4 bases and J 0 bases, leaving 13 bases between the germline ends. CDR3 length: 16 residues. The CDR3 protein is CASSFPRLSSYNEQFF. The CDR3 region has the DNA TGTGCCAGCAGTTTTCCCAGGCTTAGCTCCTACAATGAGCAGTTCTTC.

V is TRBV28 and J is TRBJ2-7; 7 nucleotides align to TRBD2. With 3 bases clipped from V and 2 bases from J, the junction kept 7 bases outside the gene matches. CDR3 length: 15 amino acids. The germline V gene encodes CDR1 MDHEN and CDR2 SYDVKM. The chain's CDR3 is CASSFGLADPYEQYF. CDR3 nucleotides: TGTGCCAGCAGTTTCGGCCTAGCGGATCCCTACGAGCAGTACTTC.

This clonotype showed up just once. The chain is built from TRBV24-1 and TRBJ2-2; 10 bases are a match to TRBD1. The CDR3 has 14 residues. Germline V gene sequence: CDR1 KGHDR, CDR2 SFDVKD. Trimming removed 7 bases from V and 4 bases from J; junction bases left unmatched: 2. The CDR3 DNA follows: TGTGCCACCAGGGGACAGGGGAGCACCGGGGAGCTGTTTTTT. Translated: CATRGQGSTGELFF.